The present T cell receptor (beta chain) was sequenced within a study of T-cell reconstitution after alpha-beta-depleted transplantation in children (dated by TCRdb to about 2016). In the study overall: Using TCR repertoire profiling, the study followed T-cell immune reconstitution in a quantitative way in children after TCRalphabeta/CD19-depleted allogeneic hematopoietic cell transplantation. Broader findings and caveats from the paper: Apparently early alphabetaT-cell count recovery about two months after transplant reportedly relied on only several hundred rapidly expanded clones derived from non-depleted graft cells. Over subsequent months, a decline in hyperexpanded clone frequencies was noted, and after one year, T-cell counts and TCRbeta diversity were mostly ascribed to newly produced T cells. In some patients, the high TCRbeta diversity seen at day 60 was put down to recipient T cells and intrathymic progenitors that had survived conditioning.

The library was prepared using PCR. Data came from an Illumina HiSeq 2500. Molecular barcoding was employed in the preparation of TCR libraries, with unique molecular identifiers being used to normalize TCRbeta repertoire quantification. TCRdb handled the public reads itself, with Q25 trimming in fastp and clone calling in MiXCR, and kept productive beta chains. CDR3 protein sequences are deduplicated, and each keeps its most common genes and DNA. The sample contains 250,000 to 300,000 distinct CDR3 sequences, 10% of them found a single time. Around 7.6% of the sample is held by the ten biggest clonotypes. The label giving this sample's treatment or condition can be read as: allogeneic hematopoietic cell transplantation with graft depleted of TCRalphabeta T cells and CD19 B cells. The children who served as transplant recipients had been given grafts of TCRalphabeta/CD19-depleted allogeneic hematopoietic cells.

From a lookup of the germline V gene, CDR1 and CDR2 are SQVTM and ANQGSEA. Relative to germline, V is 7 bases shorter and J is 3 bases shorter, with 22 bases between their ends. The CDR3 sequence holds 15 residues, the cysteine and phenylalanine included. The kept DNA is CDR3 alone, 45 bases in frame from the first base. This clonotype occurred many times. The clone's antigen remains unknown. Within one base of it there is no much larger clone, and no base qualities were kept. This TCR was recovered from a boy under two years old with acute myeloid leukemia, due to receive a stem cell transplant. The chain is made from TRBV29-1 and TRBJ2-7; the D gene is possibly TRBD1 or TRBD2, each agreeing over 5 bases. Sample: PBMCs, taken before TCRalphabeta/CD19-depleted stem cell transplant. At the DNA level, the sequence is TGCAGCGCCAACTGGGACGGTTATAGAGTCTACGAGCAGTACTTC. Its protein is CSANWDGYRVYEQYF.